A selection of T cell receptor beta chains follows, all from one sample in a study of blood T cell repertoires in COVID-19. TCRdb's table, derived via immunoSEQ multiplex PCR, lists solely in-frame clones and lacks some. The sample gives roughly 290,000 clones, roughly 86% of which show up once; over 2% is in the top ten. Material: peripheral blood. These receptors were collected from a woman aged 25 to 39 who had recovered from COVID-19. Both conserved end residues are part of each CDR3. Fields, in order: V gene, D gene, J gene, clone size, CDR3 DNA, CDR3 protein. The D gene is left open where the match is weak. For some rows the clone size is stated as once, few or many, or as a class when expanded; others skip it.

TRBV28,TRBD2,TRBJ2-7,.,TGTGCCAGCAGTTTAACGGGGGGGGAGCAGTACTTC,CASSLTGGEQYF
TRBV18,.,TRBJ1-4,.,TGTGCCAGCTCACCAACAGGGCTTAATGAAAAACTGTTTTTT,CASSPTGLNEKLFF
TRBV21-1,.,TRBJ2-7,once,TGTGCCAGCAGCACGATACTACGGGACTCTTCCTACGAGCAGTACTTC,CASSTILRDSSYEQYF
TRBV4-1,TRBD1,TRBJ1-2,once,TGCGCCAGCAGCCGGACTACAGGGGGCCTCGATGGCTACACCTTC,CASSRTTGGLDGYTF
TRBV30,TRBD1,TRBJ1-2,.,TGTGCCTGGAGTACGGACAGGGATCGCTACACCTTC,CAWSTDRDRYTF
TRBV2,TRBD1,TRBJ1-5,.,TGTGCCAGCAGTTCATTCGGGACAGGGAGGCAGCCCCAGCATTTT,CASSSFGTGRQPQHF
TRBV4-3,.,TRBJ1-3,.,TGCGCCAGCAGCCAAGAGGGAGGGAACACCATATATTTT,CASSQEGGNTIYF
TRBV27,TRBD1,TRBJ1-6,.,TGTGCCAGCAGTCCTCAGACAGGGTTCTTCGGGAATTCACCCCTCCACTTT,CASSPQTGFFGNSPLHF
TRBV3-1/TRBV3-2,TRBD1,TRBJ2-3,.,TGTGCCAGCAGCCTGGACAGGGTTGACACAGATACGCAGTATTTT,CASSLDRVDTDTQYF
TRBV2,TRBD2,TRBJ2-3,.,TGTGCCAGCAGGCAGCGAGCGGGGGGGCGTGGCACAGATACGCAGTATTTT,CASRQRAGGRGTDTQYF
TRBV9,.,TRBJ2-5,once,TGTGCCAGCAGCGCCCTCGGAAGGGGCGGAGAGACCCAGTACTTC,CASSALGRGGETQYF
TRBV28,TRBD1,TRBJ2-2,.,TGTGCCAGCAGTTTTTCCCGACAGGGGGGGACCGGGGAGCTGTTTTTT,CASSFSRQGGTGELFF
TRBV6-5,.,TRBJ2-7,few,TGTGCCAGCAGTTACCTGGGGCAGGGCTACGAGCAGTACTTC,CASSYLGQGYEQYF
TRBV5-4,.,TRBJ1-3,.,TGTGCCAGCAGCTTTGGGACTTCTGGAAACACCATATATTTT,CASSFGTSGNTIYF
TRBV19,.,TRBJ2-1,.,TGTGCCAGTAGTATCGTACAGGGCAATGAGCAGTTCTTC,CASSIVQGNEQFF
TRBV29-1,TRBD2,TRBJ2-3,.,TGCAGCGTTGAGTTGCTAGCGGTAACAGATACGCAGTATTTT,CSVELLAVTDTQYF
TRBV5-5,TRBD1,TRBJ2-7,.,TGTGCCAGCAGCGAGTCCCCGGGACAGGGGTACTACGAGCAGTACTTC,CASSESPGQGYYEQYF
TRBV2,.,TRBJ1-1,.,TGTGCCAGCAGTGCCGGACTGGTATACACTGAAGCTTTCTTT,CASSAGLVYTEAFF
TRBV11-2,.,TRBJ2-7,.,TGTGCCAGCAGTCCTTCTAGCGCTCATTCCTACGAGCAGTACTTC,CASSPSSAHSYEQYF
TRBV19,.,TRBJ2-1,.,TGTGCCAGTAGTTCTTCCCTCTTGACTCCTAACGAGCAGTTCTTC,CASSSSLLTPNEQFF
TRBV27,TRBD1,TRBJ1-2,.,TGTGCCAGCGCACTGAGGACAGGGTCTATCGGCTACACCTTC,CASALRTGSIGYTF
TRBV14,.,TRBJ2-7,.,TGTGCCAGCAGCCACCCCCGGGGGTGGGGGAACGAGCAGTACTTC,CASSHPRGWGNEQYF
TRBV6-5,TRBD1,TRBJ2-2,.,TGTGCCAGCAGGGACAGGGGGCTCAACACCGGGGAGCTGTTTTTT,CASRDRGLNTGELFF
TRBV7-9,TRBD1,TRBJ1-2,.,TGTGCCAGCAGCCCCTTTGAGGGGGCTGGCTACACCTTC,CASSPFEGAGYTF
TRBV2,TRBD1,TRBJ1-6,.,TGTGCCAGCAGTGAAGCGCCTCGGCAGGGGGATTCACCCCTCCACTTT,CASSEAPRQGDSPLHF
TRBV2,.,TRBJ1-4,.,TGTGCCGGAGGACGGCCCTTGGATGAAAAACTGTTTTTT,CAGGRPLDEKLFF
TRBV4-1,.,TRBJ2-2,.,TGCGCCAGCAGCCAAGATTCCGGGTCCGGGGAGCTGTTTTTT,CASSQDSGSGELFF
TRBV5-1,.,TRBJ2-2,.,TGCGCCAGCAGCTTGATGTGGGGGGCCGGGGAGCTGTTTTTT,CASSLMWGAGELFF
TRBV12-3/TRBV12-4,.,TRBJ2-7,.,TGTGCCAGCAGCATCACCTTAGCCTACGAGCAGTACTTC,CASSITLAYEQYF
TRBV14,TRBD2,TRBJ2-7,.,TGTGCCAGCAGCCAGGATAGCGGGGGGCGGTACGAGCAGTACTTC,CASSQDSGGRYEQYF
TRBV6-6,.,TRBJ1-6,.,TGTGCCAGCAGTTACGGGCAGGATAATTCACCCCTCCACTTT,CASSYGQDNSPLHF
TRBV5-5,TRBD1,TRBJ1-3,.,TGTGCCAGCAGGGAACCGGGACAGGGGAGAAACACCATATATTTT,CASREPGQGRNTIYF
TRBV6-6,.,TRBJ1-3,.,TGTGCCACCGGCGGGGGGGGAAACACCATATATTTT,CATGGGGNTIYF
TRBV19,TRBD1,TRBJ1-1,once,TGTGCCAGTAGTCCCCGGGACAGGGGAGCTTCGGTCACTGAAGCTTTCTTT,CASSPRDRGASVTEAFF
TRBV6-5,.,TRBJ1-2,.,TGTGCCAGCAGTCCCCGGGGCTATGGCTACACCTTC,CASSPRGYGYTF